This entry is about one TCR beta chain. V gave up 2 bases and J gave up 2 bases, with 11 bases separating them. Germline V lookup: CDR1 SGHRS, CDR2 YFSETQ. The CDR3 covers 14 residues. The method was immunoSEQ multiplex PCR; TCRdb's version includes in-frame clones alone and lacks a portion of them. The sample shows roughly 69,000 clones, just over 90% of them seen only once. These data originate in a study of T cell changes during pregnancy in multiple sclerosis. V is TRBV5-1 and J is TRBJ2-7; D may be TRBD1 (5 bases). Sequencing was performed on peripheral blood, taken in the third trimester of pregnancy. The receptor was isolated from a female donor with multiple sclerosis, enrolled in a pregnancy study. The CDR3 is CASSFRGRTYEQYF. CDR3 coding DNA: TGCGCCAGCAGCTTTAGGGGAAGGACCTACGAGCAGTACTTC.